What follows are 18 T cell receptor beta chains derived from one specimen sequenced in a study of blood T cell repertoires in COVID-19 (dated by TCRdb to about 2020). The method was the immunoSEQ multiplex PCR assay. TCRdb holds this immuneACCESS table with in-frame rearrangements only. Some clones are missing; in checked studies, unresolved V genes explain under half, and the rest has no known cause. For this sample there are 250,000 to 350,000 clones; around 87% appear just once. About 2.2% of the sample is held by the ten biggest clonotypes. The sample taken for sequencing was peripheral blood. These receptors were obtained from a woman aged 45-65 years who had recovered from COVID-19.

This clone was seen just once. The chain uses TRBV5-1 and TRBJ2-1; possibly TRBD2 for D (5 bases). In germline, CDR1 is SGHRS, CDR2 YFSETQ. The CDR3 runs to 12 residues. Trimming cost V 0 bases and J 8 bases, with 6 bases left between them. The CDR3, as DNA: TGCGCCAGCAGCTTGGCCGGGGATGAGCAGTTCTTC. It translates to CASSLAGDEQFF.

CDR3 sequence: CASSLEGGNYNEQFF. Written as DNA, the CDR3 is TGCGCCAGCAGCTTGGAAGGGGGAAACTACAATGAGCAGTTCTTC. The gene calls are TRBV5-1 and TRBJ2-1; weak D call: TRBD1 (6 bases). Germline-derived CDR1 and CDR2 are SGHRS and YFSETQ. V was cut by 0 bases and J by 3 bases, with 10 bases left in between. The CDR3 is 15 residues long.

The chain is built from TRBV6-2 or TRBV6-3 and TRBJ1-4; D call uncertain. Germline V gene lookup returns CDR1 MNHEY and CDR2 SVGEGT. The CDR3 has 13 residues. V shed 2 bases and J shed 4 bases, with 5 bases lying between them. The CDR3 loop reads CASSYGSNEKLFF. Here the CDR3 DNA reads TGTGCCAGCAGTTACGGCAGTAATGAAAAACTGTTTTTT.

This chain links TRBV3-1 (or the pseudogene TRBV3-2) with TRBJ2-5; 12 bases agree with TRBD2. This CDR3 has 18 residues. Germline CDR1 is LGHDT and CDR2 is YNNKEL (reference sequence). V lost 6 bases, J lost 4 bases, and 15 bases stayed unmatched. The CDR3 reads CASRGTSGRHESVETQYF. CDR3 in DNA: TGTGCCAGCAGGGGTACTAGCGGGAGGCACGAGAGCGTAGAGACCCAGTACTTC.

The chain has TRBV30 and TRBJ2-1; 14 nucleotides agree with TRBD2. CDR1 and CDR2 from the germline V gene are GTSNPN and SVGIG (reference sequence). With 5 bases clipped from V and 7 bases from J, the junction kept 13 bases outside the gene matches. This CDR3 spans 17 amino acids. The CDR3 DNA reads TGTGCCTGGGCTCGGACTAGCGGGGGGACCCGAACTAATGAGCAGTTCTTC. It specifies CAWARTSGGTRTNEQFF. The full variable domain, its missing parts supplied by reference TRBV30 and TRBJ2-1, is SQTIHQWPATLVQPVGSPLSLECTVEGTSNPNLYWYRQAAGRGLQLLFYSVGIGQISSEVPQNLSASRPQDRQFILSSKKLLLSDSGFYLCAWARTSGGTRTNEQFFGPGTRLTVL.

The V and J genes are TRBV6-5 and TRBJ1-3; D may be TRBD1 (6 bases). The germline V gene encodes CDR1 MNHEY and CDR2 SVGAGI. This CDR3 region has 15 residues. Trimming took 6 bases from V and 0 from J, leaving 12 bases between them. The CDR3 loop is CASRSTGSSGNTIYF. For the CDR3, the DNA is TGTGCCAGCAGATCGACAGGAAGCTCTGGAAACACCATATATTTT.

J is TRBJ1-2 and V is TRBV19; tentative D call: TRBD1 (5 bases). V gave up 8 bases and J gave up 7 bases, with 17 bases separating them. This CDR3 has 13 amino acids. Germline CDR1 LNHDA, CDR2 SQIVND (reference sequence). This chain's CDR3 is CASAGRQGGGYTF. In DNA form, the CDR3 reads TGTGCCAGTGCGGGGAGGCAGGGAGGTGGCTACACCTTC.

This chain joins TRBV9 and TRBJ1-3; possible D gene TRBD1, 5 bases. This CDR3 is 15 amino acids long. Trimming pared 0 bases from V and 0 bases from J, leaving 7 bases between. The germline V gene encodes CDR1 SGDLS and CDR2 YYNGEE. The CDR3 nucleotides read TGTGCCAGCAGCGTAGACGGGGGCTCTGGAAACACCATATATTTT. Translation: CASSVDGGSGNTIYF.

In this sample, this clone turned up many times. CDR3 sequence: CASSLIMTGNYGYTF. CDR3 in DNA: TGTGCCAGCAGCTTAATAATGACGGGTAACTATGGCTACACCTTC. V and J are TRBV7-2 and TRBJ1-2; unclear D gene. The V end was cut by 2 bases, the J end by 1 base, with 11 bases between. This CDR3 has 15 amino acids. Germline assignment: CDR1 SGHTA and CDR2 FQGNSA.

This clone has only one observation. The chain carries TRBV6-5 and TRBJ2-7, with 10 bases lining up with TRBD2. In germline, CDR1 is MNHEY, CDR2 SVGAGI. J gave up 3 bases and V 5 bases, and 4 bases lay outside the gene matches. The CDR3 loop spans 14 amino acids. This CDR3 reads CASSPGLAHYEQYF. As DNA, the CDR3 is TGTGCCAGCAGTCCGGGACTAGCGCACTACGAGCAGTACTTC.

The rearrangement joins TRBV6-4 to TRBJ1-1; 9 bases fit TRBD1. V shed 5 bases and J 1 base; nucleotides not matched to a gene: 2. There are 14 residues in the CDR3. CDR1 MRHNA and CDR2 SNTAGT come from the germline V gene. Written as DNA, the CDR3 is TGTGCCAGCAGTCAGACAGGGGGGAACACTGAAGCTTTCTTT. It yields the protein CASSQTGGNTEAFF.

This chain links TRBV19 with TRBJ1-1; D perhaps matches TRBD1 (6 bases). CDR1 LNHDA and CDR2 SQIVND come from the germline V gene (reference sequence). The CDR3 consists of 15 residues. The V gene lost 3 bases and the J gene lost 0 bases, with 11 bases spanning the gap. CDR3 sequence (DNA): TGTGCCAGTAGTATTCCCCAGGGGATGAACACTGAAGCTTTCTTT. Translating gives CASSIPQGMNTEAFF. The full variable domain, in which reference TRBV19 and TRBJ1-1 provide the parts outside the CDR3, is DGGITQSPKYLFRKEGQNVTLSCEQNLNHDAMYWYRQDPGQGLRLIYYSQIVNDFQKGDIAEGYSVSREKKESFPLTVTSAQKNPTAFYLCASSIPQGMNTEAFFGQGTRLTVV.

The rearrangement uses TRBV6-5 and TRBJ2-5, with D perhaps TRBD2 (5 bases). CDR3 length: 14 amino acids. V was trimmed by 5 bases and J by 7 bases, leaving 17 bases between them. Germline values: CDR1 MNHEY, CDR2 SVGAGI. CDR3 sequence: CASSPGITGGTQYF. The CDR3, as DNA: TGTGCCAGCAGTCCCGGTATAACTGGAGGGACCCAGTACTTC.

The CDR3 loop reads CAISESGATDTQYF. The CDR3 DNA reads TGTGCCATCAGCGAAAGCGGAGCCACAGATACGCAGTATTTT. The chain combines TRBV10-3 with TRBJ2-3, with D perhaps matching TRBD2 (5 bases). V was pared by 6 bases and J by 2 bases, with 12 bases between. Germline values: CDR1 ENHRY, CDR2 SYGVKD. The CDR3 runs 14 residues.

The sample holds a few counts of this clone. CDR3 sequence (DNA): TGTGCCAGCAGTCCCCCAGCGCAAGAGACCCAGTACTTC. Translating gives CASSPPAQETQYF. V usage is TRBV7-9 and J usage is TRBJ2-5, with D unresolved. Trimming took off 6 bases at V and 2 bases at J, with 10 bases between the two ends. Per germline, CDR1 SEHNR and CDR2 FQNEAQ (reference sequence). The CDR3 loop spans 13 amino acids. The full variable domain, in which reference TRBV7-9 and TRBJ2-5 provide the parts outside the CDR3, is DTGVSQNPRHKITKRGQNVTFRCDPISEHNRLYWYRQTLGQGPEFLTYFQNEAQLEKSRLLSDRFSAERPKGSFSTLEIQRTEQGDSAMYLCASSPPAQETQYFGPGTRLLVL.

For this clone: An end of the junction differs from the germline gene, which may be a read error. The rearrangement uses TRBV5-1 and TRBJ1-4, with 11 positions matching TRBD1. The CDR3 has 16 residues. Germline lookup yields CDR1 SGHRS and CDR2 YFSETQ. CDR3 sequence reads: CASRLSGTGGHEKLFF. In DNA, the CDR3 is TGCGCCAGCCGCTTATCCGGGACAGGGGGTCATGAAAAACTGTTTTTT.

The chain couples TRBV30 to TRBJ2-7; D possibly corresponds to TRBD1 (6 bases). The germline CDR1 and CDR2 sequences are GTSNPN and SVGIG (reference sequence). CDR3 length equals 14 residues. V lost 2 bases to trimming and J lost 0 bases, with 11 bases between them. The DNA of the CDR3 is TGTGCCTGGAGTTCGACAGGATACTCCTACGAGCAGTACTTC. As protein: CAWSSTGYSYEQYF.

The rearrangement uses TRBV6-1 and TRBJ1-2; D not certain. The CDR3 extends over 15 amino acids. Trimming took off 2 bases at V and 0 bases at J, with 10 bases between the two ends. The germline CDR1 and CDR2 sequences are MNHNS and SASEGT. The CDR3 sequence: CASSELRTSNYGYTF. The CDR3 DNA follows: TGTGCCAGCAGTGAACTAAGGACTTCTAACTATGGCTACACCTTC.